These T cell receptor beta chains were read from a single sample in a study of T cell responses to AZD1222 COVID-19 vaccine. The method was immunoSEQ multiplex PCR; TCRdb's version includes in-frame clones alone and lacks a portion of them. The sample gives about 170,000 clones, roughly 92% of which show up once; 1.6% is in the top ten. Sequencing used peripheral blood, obtained on day 0 of AZD1222 vaccination. The origin of the receptors is an adult in good health. Each CDR3 is given with its conserved first and last residue.

V: TRBV19
J: TRBJ2-2
CDR3: CASSKGTGTRSELFF

V: TRBV9
J: TRBJ2-1
CDR3: CASSGIGEGTNEQFF

V: TRBV3-1/TRBV3-2
J: TRBJ2-1
CDR3: CASSLRDLVYNEQFF

V: TRBV30
J: TRBJ1-3
CDR3: CAWSPGGVSGNTIYF

V: TRBV9
J: TRBJ1-2
CDR3: CASSVGPGSNYGYTF

V: TRBV4-1
J: TRBJ2-1
CDR3: CASSQTGYEQFF

V: TRBV10-3
J: TRBJ2-5
CDR3: CAISEAGVAATETQYF

V: TRBV19
J: TRBJ1-3
CDR3: CASNPTVSGNTIYF

V: TRBV19
J: TRBJ2-6
CDR3: CATGRNSGANVLTF

V: TRBV10-3
J: TRBJ2-1
CDR3: CAISESGERYNEQFF

V: TRBV18
J: TRBJ2-1
CDR3: CASSPGTGDEQFF

V: TRBV27
J: TRBJ2-1
CDR3: CASSLGLGFNEQFF

V: TRBV5-4
J: TRBJ2-3
CDR3: CASSLATDRTDTQYF

V: TRBV6-2/TRBV6-3
J: TRBJ2-5
CDR3: CASSYLRGQETQYF

V: TRBV18
J: TRBJ1-1
CDR3: CASSSGQGFTEAFF

V: TRBV10-2
J: TRBJ1-2
CDR3: CASSEVWANYGYTF

V: TRBV12-3/TRBV12-4
J: TRBJ2-7
CDR3: CASSPLGPYEQYF

V: TRBV7-9
J: TRBJ1-2
CDR3: CASSLNRGDGYTF

V: TRBV30
J: TRBJ1-6
CDR3: CAWSTGGISPLHF

V: TRBV11-2
J: TRBJ2-5
CDR3: CASSLVRTGWATQYF

V: TRBV6-5
J: TRBJ2-1
CDR3: CASTLIAGGRNEQFF

V: TRBV9
J: TRBJ2-5
CDR3: CASSVGGGYPETQYF

V: TRBV4-2
J: TRBJ1-2
CDR3: CASSHPPGHAGYTF

V: TRBV7-2
J: TRBJ2-2
CDR3: CASSLAVSGRAIGSGELFF

V: TRBV5-5
J: TRBJ2-7
CDR3: CASIRDRRNSYEQYF

V: TRBV11-2
J: TRBJ1-5
CDR3: CASSLEGSPSQPQHF

V: TRBV11-3
J: TRBJ2-1
CDR3: CASSLGTRRSYNEQFF

V: TRBV7-8
J: TRBJ2-3
CDR3: CASSLGRGAGGTQYF

V: TRBV2
J: TRBJ1-2
CDR3: CASPIGSAGGYTF

V: TRBV5-6
J: TRBJ2-7
CDR3: CASSPFGSYEQYF

V: TRBV7-2
J: TRBJ1-2
CDR3: CASSLDRGFYGYTF

V: TRBV27
J: TRBJ2-7
CDR3: CASKTLAGGFYEQYF

V: TRBV6-5
J: TRBJ1-1
CDR3: CASSAPMNTEAFF

V: TRBV5-4
J: TRBJ2-1
CDR3: CASTVWDTFYNEQFF

V: TRBV5-8
J: TRBJ2-7
CDR3: CASSVPGTGLPFLSYEQYF

V: TRBV5-1
J: TRBJ1-5
CDR3: CASSLSGVSNQPQHF

V: TRBV21-1
J: TRBJ1-2
CDR3: CASSKGSGGDTF

V: TRBV18
J: TRBJ2-5
CDR3: CASSSTGAGETQYF

V: TRBV2
J: TRBJ1-2
CDR3: CASSDWIKAGGYTF

V: TRBV4-1
J: TRBJ1-6
CDR3: CASSQDPSVGNSYNSPLHF

V: TRBV3-1/TRBV3-2
J: TRBJ1-6
CDR3: CASSLRGGDNSPLHF

V: TRBV2
J: TRBJ1-1
CDR3: CASRTGLGNQAFF

V: TRBV15
J: TRBJ2-3
CDR3: CATSRDASGPSPDTQYF

V: TRBV7-3
J: TRBJ2-1
CDR3: CASSSTGTLSYNEQFF

V: TRBV4-2
J: TRBJ2-3
CDR3: CASSQQFTDTQYF

V: TRBV12-2
J: TRBJ1-1
CDR3: CASKRKAAGNTEAFF

V: TRBV30
J: TRBJ1-3
CDR3: CAWSNEGDTIYF

V: TRBV7-3
J: TRBJ1-1
CDR3: CASSSYRRKDTEAFF

V: TRBV15
J: TRBJ1-5
CDR3: CATSVGQGAHQPQHF